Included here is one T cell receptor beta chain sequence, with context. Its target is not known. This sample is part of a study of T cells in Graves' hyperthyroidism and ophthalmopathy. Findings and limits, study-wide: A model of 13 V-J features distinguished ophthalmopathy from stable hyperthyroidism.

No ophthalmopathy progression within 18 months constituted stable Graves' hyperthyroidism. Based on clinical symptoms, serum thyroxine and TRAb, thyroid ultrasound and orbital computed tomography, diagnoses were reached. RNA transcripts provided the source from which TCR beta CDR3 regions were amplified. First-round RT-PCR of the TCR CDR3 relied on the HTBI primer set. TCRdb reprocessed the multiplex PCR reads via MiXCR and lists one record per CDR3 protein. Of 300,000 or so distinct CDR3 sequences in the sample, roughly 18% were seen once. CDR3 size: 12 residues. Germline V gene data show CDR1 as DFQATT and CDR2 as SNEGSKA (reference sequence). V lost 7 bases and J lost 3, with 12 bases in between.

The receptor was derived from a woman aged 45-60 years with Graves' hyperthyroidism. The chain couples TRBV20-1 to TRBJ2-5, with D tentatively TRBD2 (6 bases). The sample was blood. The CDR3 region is CSERGIEETQYF. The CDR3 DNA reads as TGCAGTGAACGGGGGATCGAAGAGACCCAGTACTTC.